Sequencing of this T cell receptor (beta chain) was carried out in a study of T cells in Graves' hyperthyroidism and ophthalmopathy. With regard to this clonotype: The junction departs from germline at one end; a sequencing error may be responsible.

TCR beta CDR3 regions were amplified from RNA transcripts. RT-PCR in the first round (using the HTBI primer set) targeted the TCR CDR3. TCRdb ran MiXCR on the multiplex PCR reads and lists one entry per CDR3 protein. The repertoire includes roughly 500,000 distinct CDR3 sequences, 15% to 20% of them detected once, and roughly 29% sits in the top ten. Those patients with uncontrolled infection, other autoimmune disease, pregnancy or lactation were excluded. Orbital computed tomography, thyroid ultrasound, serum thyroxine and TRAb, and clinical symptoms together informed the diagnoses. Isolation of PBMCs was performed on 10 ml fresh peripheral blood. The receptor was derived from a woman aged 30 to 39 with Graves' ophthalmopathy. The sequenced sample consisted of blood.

The CDR3 here is CATVRGTGNEKLFF. In DNA, the CDR3 is TGTGCCACCGTACGTGGGACAGGGAATGAAAAACTGTTCTTT. The rearrangement links TRBV6-1 to TRBJ1-4; TRBD1 matches at 9 bases. Germline V gives CDR1 MNHNS, CDR2 SASEGT. The CDR3 is 14 amino acids.